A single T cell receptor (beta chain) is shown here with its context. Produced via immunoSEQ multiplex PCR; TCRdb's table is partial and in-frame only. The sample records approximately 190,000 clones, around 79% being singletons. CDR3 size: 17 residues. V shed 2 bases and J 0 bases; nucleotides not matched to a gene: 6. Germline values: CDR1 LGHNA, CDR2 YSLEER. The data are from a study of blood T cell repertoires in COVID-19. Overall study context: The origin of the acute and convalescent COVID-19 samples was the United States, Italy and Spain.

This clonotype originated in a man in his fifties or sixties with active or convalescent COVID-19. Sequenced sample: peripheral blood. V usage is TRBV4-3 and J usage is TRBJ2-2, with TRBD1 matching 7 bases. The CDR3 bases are TGCGCCAGCAGCCAAAGGGGGACAGAGTCGAACACCGGGGAGCTGTTTTTT. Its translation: CASSQRGTESNTGELFF.